What follows is one T cell receptor beta chain and its context. This sample was included in a study of blood T cell repertoires in COVID-19. Study-level information: Sites in the United States, Italy and Spain provided acute and convalescent COVID-19 samples. T cells, B-cell-depleted T cells, or PBMCs supplied cDNA or gDNA.

Study processing details: From reference gene primer amplification, estimates of nucleated cell counts were derived. Assay: immunoSEQ multiplex PCR; the TCRdb copy retains only in-frame clones and omits some. V and J calls and clone size follow that table, whereas D and trimming were derived from the DNA. The sample yields some 76,000 clones, around 87% seen once. Looked up from germline, CDR1 is MDHEN and CDR2 is SYDVKM. The ends lost 8 bases at V and 1 base at J; junction bases unmatched: 5. CDR3 length: 15 amino acids. The chain employs TRBV28 and TRBJ1-2, with 12 bases identical to TRBD1. The clonotype originates from a woman between 18 and 29 years old with acute or convalescent COVID-19. Sequencing used peripheral blood. CDR3 coding DNA: TGTGCCAGCCGGGGACAGGGGGCAAGTAACTATGGCTACACCTTC. This encodes CASRGQGASNYGYTF.